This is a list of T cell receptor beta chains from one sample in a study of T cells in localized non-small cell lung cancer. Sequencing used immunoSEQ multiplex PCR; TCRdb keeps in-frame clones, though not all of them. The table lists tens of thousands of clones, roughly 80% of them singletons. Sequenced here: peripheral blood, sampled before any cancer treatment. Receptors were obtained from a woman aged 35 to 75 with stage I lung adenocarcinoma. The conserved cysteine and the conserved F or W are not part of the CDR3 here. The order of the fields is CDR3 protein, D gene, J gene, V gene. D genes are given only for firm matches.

ASSVRGSSYEQY,.,TRBJ2-7,TRBV9
ASSLTGLREDIQY,.,TRBJ2-4,TRBV5-5
ASVSGIADTQY,TRBD2,TRBJ2-3,TRBV5-1
ASSYGQGAGYT,.,TRBJ1-2,TRBV7-2
ASSAQPGNTEAF,.,TRBJ1-1,TRBV5-1
ASSVGAARADTQY,.,TRBJ2-3,TRBV9
AISSDGSMGGYT,.,TRBJ1-2,TRBV10-3
ASSKGDSSYEQY,.,TRBJ2-7,TRBV21-1
ASSPTIGNTEAF,.,TRBJ1-1,TRBV19
ASSPHNSNSAQH,.,TRBJ1-5,TRBV6-5